This T cell receptor (beta chain) came from a study of identical twins. Findings of the study overall: Partly confounded zero-insertion analyses could result from invariant MAIT and iNKT cells.

This CDR3 contains 16 residues. Germline V gene data show CDR1 as MNHEY and CDR2 as SVGAGI. Trimming took off 0 bases at V and 9 bases at J, with 15 bases between the two ends. This clonotype was seen a handful of times. Its matching antigen is unknown. TCRdb called the 5' RACE reads again in MiXCR, with one record for every CDR3 protein. The table records some 570,000 distinct CDR3 sequences, approximately 20% of them present only once. This sample was shared with a second study, whose subject was yellow fever vaccine responses in identical twins.

V gene TRBV6-5 combines with J gene TRBJ1-6; D might be TRBD1 (6 bases). The clonotype originates from a young woman in good health. Sequences were obtained from CD4+ T cells sorted from blood. CDR3 region: CASSYSPQGRASPLHF. The CDR3 coding sequence is TGTGCCAGCAGTTACTCGCCCCAGGGGCGGGCTTCACCCCTCCACTTT.